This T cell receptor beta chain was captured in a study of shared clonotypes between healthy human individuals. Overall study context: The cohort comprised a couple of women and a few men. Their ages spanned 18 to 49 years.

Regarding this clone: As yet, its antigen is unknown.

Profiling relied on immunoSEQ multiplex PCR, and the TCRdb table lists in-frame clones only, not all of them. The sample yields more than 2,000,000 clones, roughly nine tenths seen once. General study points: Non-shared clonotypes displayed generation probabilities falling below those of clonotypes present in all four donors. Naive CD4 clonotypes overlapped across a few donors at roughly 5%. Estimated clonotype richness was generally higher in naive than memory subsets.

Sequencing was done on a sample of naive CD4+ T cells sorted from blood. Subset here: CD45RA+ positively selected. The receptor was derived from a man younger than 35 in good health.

CDR3 in DNA: TGTGCCAGTAGTATAAAGTCGGAGAACGAGACTAGCGGGATCTATGAGCAGTTCTTC. Encoded protein: CASSIKSENETSGIYEQFF. The chain has TRBV19 and TRBJ2-1; TRBD2 matches 11 bases. Germline-derived CDR1 and CDR2 are LNHDA and SQIVND (reference sequence). CDR3 length: 19 amino acids. The trim removed 2 bases at V and 8 bases at J, leaving 17 bases unmatched.